Listed here are 20 T cell receptor beta chains from one sample, sequenced in a study of cytomegalovirus exposure and HLA in healthy donors. The PCR ran on 60 Vbeta and 13 Jbeta primers. The protocol was immunoSEQ multiplex PCR, while the TCRdb copy is restricted to in-frame clones and leaves out a portion. The sample shows about 78,000 clones, 55% to 85% of them seen only once. The sequencing input was PBMCs. These receptors were taken from a woman between 40 and 50 years old in good health and CMV-seropositive.

V gene TRBV7-9 combines with J gene TRBJ2-7; 14 bases align to TRBD2. The CDR3 totals 15 residues. The V and J ends lost 5 bases and 2 bases, in that order; junction bases with no gene match: 2. Germline V gene data show CDR1 as SEHNR and CDR2 as FQNEAQ (reference sequence). Written as DNA, the CDR3 is TGTGCCAGCAGCGTGGGACTAGCGGGAGCCTACGAGCAGTACTTC. This translates into CASSVGLAGAYEQYF. Supplemented by reference TRBV7-9 and TRBJ2-7, the full variable domain reads DTGVSQNPRHKITKRGQNVTFRCDPISEHNRLYWYRQTLGQGPEFLTYFQNEAQLEKSRLLSDRFSAERPKGSFSTLEIQRTEQGDSAMYLCASSVGLAGAYEQYFGPGTRLTVT.

This clone appeared once. The J gene is TRBJ2-2, the V gene TRBV5-1, with D unresolved. Deletions cut 2 bases from V and 1 base from J, with 6 bases between. There are 14 residues in the CDR3. Germline CDR1 is SGHRS and CDR2 is YFSETQ. The CDR3 bases are TGCGCCAGCAGCTTACGACAGAACACCGGGGAGCTGTTTTTT. Its translation is CASSLRQNTGELFF.

The chain uses TRBV28 and TRBJ1-1, with D uncertain. Per germline, CDR1 MDHEN and CDR2 SYDVKM. This CDR3 is 14 amino acids long. V lost 2 bases and J 7 bases, leaving 14 bases between the germline ends. The CDR3 sequence: CASSLTSRGNEAFF. The CDR3 DNA sequence: TGTGCCAGCAGTTTAACCTCGCGGGGTAATGAAGCTTTCTTT.

CDR3 sequence reads: CASRGGVAGLTDTQYF. The CDR3 DNA reads as TGCGCCAGCAGGGGCGGGGTAGCGGGACTTACAGATACGCAGTATTTT. The gene calls are TRBV5-1 and TRBJ2-3; 8 bases match TRBD2. The CDR3 runs to 16 residues. V shed 5 bases and J 3 bases; nucleotides not matched to a gene: 11. Germline CDR1 SGHRS, CDR2 YFSETQ.

The V gene is TRBV11-3, the J gene TRBJ2-1; no reliable D call. This CDR3 is 13 amino acids long. Germline V CDR1 and CDR2: SGHNT, YENEEA. V was pared by 2 bases and J by 7 bases, with 9 bases between. The CDR3 DNA reads as TGTGCCAGCAGCTTAACAGAAACTAATGAGCAGTTCTTC. This encodes CASSLTETNEQFF.

The chain joins TRBV7-8 to TRBJ1-3, with D possibly TRBD1 on 6 matching bases. Deletions cut 6 bases from V and 1 base from J, with 25 bases between. Per germline, CDR1 SGHVS and CDR2 FQNEAQ. CDR3 length: 19 residues. CDR3 amino acids: CASSPSGGAGSLSGNTIYF. The CDR3 DNA sequence: TGTGCCAGCAGTCCTAGCGGGGGGGCAGGGAGCTTATCTGGAAACACCATATATTTT.

V is TRBV15 and J is TRBJ1-3; unclear D gene. The V end was cut by 5 bases, the J end by 0 bases, with 8 bases between. Germline lookup yields CDR1 LNHNV and CDR2 YYDKDF (reference sequence). The CDR3 extends over 14 amino acids. The CDR3 coding sequence is TGTGCCACCAGCCCCCAGAACTCTGGAAACACCATATATTTT. Its protein product is CATSPQNSGNTIYF.

Turning to this clone: Other DNA sequences in this sample translate to the same CDR3. This sequence joins TRBV6-1 and TRBJ2-1; TRBD2 aligns across 12 bases. Germline CDR1 MNHNS, CDR2 SASEGT. The CDR3 length is 15 residues. V lost 3 bases to trimming and J lost 6 bases; unmatched junction nucleotides: 3. CDR3 nucleotide sequence: TGTGCCAGCAGTGATACTAGCGGGAGGCTCAATGAGCAGTTCTTC. This gives the protein CASSDTSGRLNEQFF.

CDR3 region: CASSFRTGQDNEQFF. The CDR3, as DNA: TGCGCCAGCAGCTTCAGGACAGGGCAAGACAATGAGCAGTTCTTC. The chain has TRBV5-1 and TRBJ2-1; TRBD1 matches 8 bases. The junction had 6 bases not matched to a gene; V was cut back by 2 bases and J by 5 bases. Germline V gene data show CDR1 as SGHRS and CDR2 as YFSETQ. There are 15 residues in the CDR3. Based on the CDR3 plus reference TRBV5-1 and TRBJ2-1, the full variable domain is KAGVTQTPRYLIKTRGQQVTLSCSPISGHRSVSWYQQTPGQGLQFLFEYFSETQRNKGNFPGRFSGRQFSNSRSEMNVSTLELGDSALYLCASSFRTGQDNEQFFGPGTRLTVL.

The V call is TRBV28, the J call TRBJ1-5, with unresolved D. The germline V and J ends were trimmed by 6 bases and 3 bases, with 18 bases remaining between them. CDR1 is MDHEN and CDR2 is SYDVKM in the germline V gene. The CDR3 covers 16 residues. The CDR3 DNA follows: TGTGCCAGCAGCCCGTACGCTAGTATACTCAATCAGCCCCAGCATTTT. Encoded protein: CASSPYASILNQPQHF.

The chain is built from TRBV28 and TRBJ2-7, with D uncertain. The CDR3 covers 13 residues. V lost 6 bases and J lost 7, with 16 bases in between. The germline CDR1 and CDR2 sequences are MDHEN and SYDVKM. The DNA of the CDR3 is TGTGCCAGCAGCTTTAGCAGTGGGTGGGAGCAGTACTTC. Protein: CASSFSSGWEQYF.

The genes are TRBV2 and TRBJ2-5; no firm D call. CDR3 length: 12 amino acids. The V gene lost 7 bases and the J gene lost 3 bases, with 9 bases spanning the gap. The germline V gene encodes CDR1 SNHLY and CDR2 FYNNEI. The CDR3 is CASNEVEETQYF. Here the CDR3 DNA reads TGTGCCAGCAACGAGGTCGAAGAGACCCAGTACTTC.

This clone came up a few times. The chain carries TRBV27 and TRBJ2-5, with D perhaps matching TRBD1 (6 bases). Trimming removed 2 bases at V and 3 bases at J, with 10 bases between. Germline CDR1 and CDR2: MNHEY and SMNVEV (reference sequence). The CDR3 totals 14 residues. The CDR3 DNA reads TGTGCCAGCAGTTTACAGGGGAGCGAAGAGACCCAGTACTTC. Translated: CASSLQGSEETQYF.

Comments on this clone: Its ends do not fully match the called genes, so a read error is possible. The chain employs TRBV30 and TRBJ1-2, with D possibly matching TRBD1 (5 bases). The CDR3 runs 13 residues. CDR1 is GTSNPN, CDR2 SVGIG, per germline (reference sequence). CDR3 residues: CAWSVRTHYGYPF. As DNA, the CDR3 is TGTGCCTGGAGTGTACGGACACACTATGGCTACCCCTTC.

The V gene is TRBV19, the J gene TRBJ1-1, with 9 bases lining up with TRBD1. The germline gives CDR1 LNHDA, CDR2 SQIVND (reference sequence). The CDR3 is 19 residues long. The trim removed 6 bases at V and 7 bases at J, leaving 24 bases unmatched. The DNA for the CDR3 is TGTGCCAGTAGCAACCGGGACAGGGCGTCAACGGCGGCCATTTATGAAGCTTTCTTT. It yields the protein CASSNRDRASTAAIYEAFF.

This clone was detected only once. The germline gene is not matched at one end of the junction; a read error may be the cause. V and J are TRBV27 and TRBJ2-1; no reliable D call. This CDR3 has 14 residues. The germline V gene encodes CDR1 MNHEY and CDR2 SMNVEV (reference sequence). The chain's CDR3 is CASSSNLHYYEQFF. CDR3 nucleotides: TGTGCCAGCAGTTCTAATCTGCACTACTATGAGCAGTTCTTC.

This clone was picked up a small number of times. The J gene is TRBJ1-1, the V gene TRBV7-9; D ambiguous. CDR3 length equals 13 residues. The V gene lost 5 bases and the J gene lost 0 bases, with 7 bases spanning the gap. Germline V gene sequence: CDR1 SEHNR, CDR2 FQNEAQ (reference sequence). The CDR3 region is CASSVNMNTEAFF. The DNA of the CDR3 is TGTGCCAGCAGCGTCAACATGAACACTGAAGCTTTCTTT.

The J gene is TRBJ2-5, the V gene TRBV5-6, with no clear D. Germline values: CDR1 SGHDT, CDR2 YYEEEE. Trimming removed 2 bases at V and 2 bases at J, with 10 bases between. The CDR3 loop spans 14 amino acids. The chain's CDR3 is CASSFFGFQETQYF. The CDR3 nucleotides read TGTGCCAGCAGCTTTTTCGGGTTTCAAGAGACCCAGTACTTC.

The V gene is TRBV19, the J gene TRBJ1-1; no clear D gene. Germline CDR1 is LNHDA and CDR2 is SQIVND (reference sequence). The CDR3 runs 13 residues. Trimming left V 1 base short and J 7 bases short, with 10 bases between. The chain's CDR3 is CASSIGFGNEAFF. The DNA for the CDR3 is TGTGCCAGTAGTATAGGGTTCGGGAATGAAGCTTTCTTT.

The CDR3: CASSPETGGYNEQFF. The CDR3, as DNA: TGCGCCAGCAGCCCCGAAACGGGGGGGTACAATGAGCAGTTCTTC. The rearrangement joins TRBV5-1 to TRBJ2-1; 8 bases fit TRBD2. The trim removed 4 bases at V and 4 bases at J, leaving 7 bases unmatched. CDR3 length: 15 amino acids. Looked up from germline, CDR1 is SGHRS and CDR2 is YFSETQ.